The 11 T cell receptor beta chains reported below all come from one sample, sequenced in a study of T cells after yellow fever vaccination. TCRdb fed the 5' RACE reads into MiXCR, producing one record per CDR3 protein. Of 250,000 to 400,000 distinct CDR3 sequences in the sample, about 4% were seen once. Sequenced material: PBMCs, taken 5 days after the yellow fever booster vaccination. The receptors come from a man aged 18 to 35 who received the YFV17D yellow fever vaccine.

The table lists this clonotype with many counts. The CDR3 nucleotides are TGTGCCAGCAGGACCGGTGGGACGGTGCTCTACGAGCAGTACTTC. Translation gives CASRTGGTVLYEQYF. V is TRBV2 and J is TRBJ2-7; D may match TRBD1 or TRBD2 (5 bases each). Trimming left V 6 bases short and J 3 bases short, with 18 bases between. The CDR3 extends over 15 amino acids. Germline CDR1 and CDR2: SNHLY and FYNNEI.

This clonotype was observed at least ten times. This rearrangement joins TRBV3-1 to TRBJ1-4, with a tentative D call TRBD1 (6 bases). Per germline, CDR1 LGHDT and CDR2 YNNKEL (reference sequence). Deletions cut 5 bases from V and 4 bases from J, with 17 bases between. The CDR3 is 16 residues long. The DNA for the CDR3 is TGTGCCAGCAGCTTAGGATGGGGGGCTGGTAATGAAAAACTGTTTTTT. Its protein is CASSLGWGAGNEKLFF.

This clonotype was counted between two and nine times. CDR3 in amino acids: CASSLLTGRGNTIYF. For the CDR3, the DNA is TGTGCCAGCAGCCTCCTGACAGGGCGGGGAAACACCATATATTTT. The chain uses TRBV7-9 and TRBJ1-3; TRBD1 agrees at 7 bases. J gave up 4 bases and V 5 bases, and 8 bases lay outside the gene matches. Germline V CDR1 and CDR2: SEHNR, FQNEAQ (reference sequence). The CDR3 runs to 15 residues.

This clonotype was seen repeatedly, ten times or more. The J gene is TRBJ1-1, the V gene TRBV7-2; D is possibly TRBD1 (6 bases). CDR3 size: 11 residues. V was pared by 10 bases and J by 8 bases, with 14 bases between. Germline CDR1 is SGHTA and CDR2 is FQGNSA. The CDR3 DNA reads as TGTGCCATCAAAAGGACAGCGGAAGCTTTCTTT. Its translation is CAIKRTAEAFF.

The V call is TRBV15, the J call TRBJ2-3; perhaps TRBD2 as D (6 bases). Trimming cost V 1 base and J 2 bases, with 10 bases left between them. Germline V gene sequence: CDR1 LNHNV, CDR2 YYDKDF (reference sequence). This CDR3 has 15 amino acids. DNA of the CDR3: TGTGCCACCAGCAGAGGCGGGGACCCCACAGATACGCAGTATTTT. This sequence encodes CATSRGGDPTDTQYF.

This clonotype turned up a few times. V usage is TRBV6-6 and J usage is TRBJ2-7; no firm D call. Between the trimmed V and J ends, which lost 6 bases and 0 bases, there was a span of 12 bases. In germline, CDR1 is MNHNY, CDR2 SVGAGI (reference sequence). The CDR3 runs 14 residues. This CDR3 reads CASRDGRSSYEQYV. As DNA, the CDR3 is TGTGCCAGCAGGGACGGCCGAAGCTCCTACGAGCAGTACGTC.

This clonotype was recorded many times. The CDR3 DNA follows: TGTGCCAGCAGTCCAGCCGCGTACACCGGGGAGCTGTTTTTT. Translating gives CASSPAAYTGELFF. The rearrangement links TRBV6-2 or TRBV6-3 to TRBJ2-2; D ambiguous. This CDR3 contains 14 residues. Germline CDR1 reads MNHEY; CDR2 reads SVGEGT. With 5 bases removed from V and 3 bases from J, the gap between germline ends came to 10 bases.

This clonotype was counted at least ten times. J is TRBJ1-1 and V is TRBV5-6; D may be TRBD1 (5 bases). The CDR3 loop spans 12 amino acids. The germline V gene encodes CDR1 SGHDT and CDR2 YYEEEE. Trimming took 4 bases from V and 6 from J, leaving 10 bases between them. The CDR3 loop reads CASSLGGPEAFF. CDR3 DNA sequence: TGTGCCAGCAGCCTGGGGGGACCTGAAGCTTTCTTT.

There are a few counts of this clonotype. J is TRBJ2-3 and V is TRBV7-2; 14 bases are shared with TRBD2. V was pared by 5 bases and J by 0 bases, with 1 base of the junction left unmatched. Germline values: CDR1 SGHTA, CDR2 FQGNSA. This CDR3 contains 16 residues. CDR3 DNA: TGTGCCAGCAGCCGACTAGCGGGGGGGAGCACAGATACGCAGTATTTT. This sequence encodes CASSRLAGGSTDTQYF.

Worth noting for this clonotype: Compared with germline, one end of the junction differs, possibly owing to a read error. This chain joins TRBV2 and TRBJ1-2; the match to TRBD1 covers 8 bases. Germline CDR1 SNHLY, CDR2 FYNNEI. CDR3 size: 13 residues. The CDR3 sequence: CAGRQGKGYGYTF. DNA for the CDR3: TGTGCCGGCAGACAGGGGAAAGGCTATGGCTACACCTTC.

This sequence joins TRBV20-1 and TRBJ1-2; 10 nucleotides agree with TRBD1. The V and J ends lost 6 bases and 7 bases, in that order; junction bases with no gene match: 5. This CDR3 spans 12 amino acids. Germline CDR1 is DFQATT and CDR2 is SNEGSKA (reference sequence). CDR3 loop: CSARDRGSGYTF. The CDR3 coding sequence is TGCAGTGCCAGGGACAGGGGTTCTGGCTACACCTTC.